This is a list of T cell receptor beta chains from one sample in a study of STAT5B mutations in CD4+ large granular lymphocyte leukemia. Profiling relied on immunoSEQ multiplex PCR, and the TCRdb table lists in-frame clones only, not all of them. This sample has approximately 30,000 clones, with roughly three quarters found just once. Sequenced sample: CD4+ T cells from blood buffy coats. The source of these receptors is a human donor in good health. Both conserved end residues are trimmed from each CDR3. Fields, in order: V gene, CDR3 protein.

TRBV6-5	ASSYSGGGYGYT
TRBV15	ATGGPNTEAF
TRBV5-1	ASRRIDTGELF
TRBV30	ASNHYKQGAVGNEKLF
TRBV19	ASGPGGPPATQY
TRBV6-1	ASSEWGLQF
TRBV5-1	ASSLGTGPADTQY
TRBV29-1	SVTRKQTWQETQY
TRBV7-9	ASSPGGLYGYT
TRBV16	ASSQSWETQY
TRBV27	ASSLFPGYEQY
TRBV5-5	ASSFQENTEAF
TRBV19	ASSIRGTDTQY
TRBV15	ATSREPASGNTIY
TRBV19	ASRDRGDEQF
TRBV6-5	ASRRTGADYT
TRBV2	ASSETSGGGTDTQY
TRBV30	AWSVQGRGGNQPQH
TRBV2	ASSERGWGLEQY
TRBV4-1	ASSQLGQGGYGYT
TRBV5-6	ASSTGLAGGTYNEQF
TRBV5-1	ASSLQGRNTEAF
TRBV6-5	ASSYSYATNEKLF
TRBV6-1	ASSTPHGRALWH
TRBV7-2	ASSVQGDGTGELF
TRBV18	ASSLTAMNTEAF
TRBV7-2	ASSPGTKNEQF
TRBV6-6	ASSSTSGSSNEQF
TRBV11-3	ASSLVGSGSSYEQY
TRBV5-4	ASSLARVSGGAQETQY
TRBV5-3	ASRAQYSNQPQH
TRBV19	ASSSQRESEQF
TRBV6-5	ASSYSVNSNQPQH
TRBV12-5	ASGLDSGGTYEQY
TRBV11-2	ATSRSAGWDNEQF
TRBV14	ASSQATGVGGNIQY
TRBV5-1	ASSLVPSGANVLT
TRBV30	AWSVATDTQY
TRBV5-1	ASSRRAGYEQY
TRBV27	ASSIRTSGVLNEQY
TRBV5-1	ASSPGTSGRAYEQY
TRBV9	ASSVDLLQGSPLH
TRBV6-1	ASRTSAQNTGELF